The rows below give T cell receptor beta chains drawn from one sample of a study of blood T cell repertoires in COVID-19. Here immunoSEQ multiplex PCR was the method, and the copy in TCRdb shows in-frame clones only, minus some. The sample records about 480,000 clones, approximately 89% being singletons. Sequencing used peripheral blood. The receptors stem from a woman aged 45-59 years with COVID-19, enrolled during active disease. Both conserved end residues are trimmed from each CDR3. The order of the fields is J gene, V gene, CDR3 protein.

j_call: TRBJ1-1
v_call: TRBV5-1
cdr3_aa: ASSLEVRTGNTEAF

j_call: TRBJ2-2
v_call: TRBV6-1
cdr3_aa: ATHLAGDTGELF

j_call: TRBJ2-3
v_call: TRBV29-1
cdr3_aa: SVEPGGAGSTDTQY

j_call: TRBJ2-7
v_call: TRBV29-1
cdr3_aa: SVEQGPYEQY

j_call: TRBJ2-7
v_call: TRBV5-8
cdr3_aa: ASSSGTSSYEQY

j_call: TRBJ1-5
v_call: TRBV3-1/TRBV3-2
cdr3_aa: ASSEAASNQPQH

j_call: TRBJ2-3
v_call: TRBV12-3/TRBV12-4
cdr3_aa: ACQLGGSDTQY

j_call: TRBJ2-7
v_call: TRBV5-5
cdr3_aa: ASSLERGTPYEQY

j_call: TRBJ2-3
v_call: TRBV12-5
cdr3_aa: ASGLRDNSFTDTQY

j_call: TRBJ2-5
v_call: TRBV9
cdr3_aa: ASSGRGPGQIETQY

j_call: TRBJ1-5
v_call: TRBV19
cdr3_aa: ATDLQGSPQPQH

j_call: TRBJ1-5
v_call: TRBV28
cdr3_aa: ASREQVQPQH

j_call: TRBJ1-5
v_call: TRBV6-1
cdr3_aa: ASSEQGRRDQPQH

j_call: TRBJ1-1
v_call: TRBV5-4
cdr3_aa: ASSLTVMNTEAF

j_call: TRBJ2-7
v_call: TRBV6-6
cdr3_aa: ASSNPARGEQY

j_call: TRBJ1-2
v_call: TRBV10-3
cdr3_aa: AIRPGGTEVYGYT

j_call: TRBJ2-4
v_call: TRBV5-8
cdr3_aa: ASSSGQAKNIQY

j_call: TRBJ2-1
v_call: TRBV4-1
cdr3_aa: ASSQVPWRNEQF

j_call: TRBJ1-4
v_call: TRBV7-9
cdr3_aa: ASSLYAGPEDEKLF

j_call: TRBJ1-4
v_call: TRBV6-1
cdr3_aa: ASSEYEVQNEKLF

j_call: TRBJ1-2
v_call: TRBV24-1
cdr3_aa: ATSDLLGANGYT

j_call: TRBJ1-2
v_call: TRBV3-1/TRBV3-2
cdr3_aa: ASSPRGNYGYT

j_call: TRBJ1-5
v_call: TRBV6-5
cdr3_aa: ASRKDGNSNQPQH

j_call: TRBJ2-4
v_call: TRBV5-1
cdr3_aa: ASSSSGTRQGNIQY

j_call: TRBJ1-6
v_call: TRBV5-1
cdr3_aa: ASSLEEGARSPLH

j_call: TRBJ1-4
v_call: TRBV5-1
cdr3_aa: ASSLEPGGDEKLF

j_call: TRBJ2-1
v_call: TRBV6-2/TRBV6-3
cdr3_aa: ASSTILAGTYNEQF

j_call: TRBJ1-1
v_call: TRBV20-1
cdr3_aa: SASAQRGEAF

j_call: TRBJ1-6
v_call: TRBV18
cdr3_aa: ASSLTGTGDSPLH

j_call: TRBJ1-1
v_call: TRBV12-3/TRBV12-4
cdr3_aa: ASRGQANTEAF

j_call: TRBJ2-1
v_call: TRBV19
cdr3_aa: ASSIVGLALNEQF

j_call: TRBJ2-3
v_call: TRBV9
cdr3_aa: ASSALLDRVVNTQY

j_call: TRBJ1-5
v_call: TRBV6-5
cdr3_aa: ASSLTYSNQPQH

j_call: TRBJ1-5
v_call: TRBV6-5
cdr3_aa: ASPDRGYQPQH

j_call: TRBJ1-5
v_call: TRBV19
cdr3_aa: ASSIATGDQPQH

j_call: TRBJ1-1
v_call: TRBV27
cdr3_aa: ASSLSRRNTEAF

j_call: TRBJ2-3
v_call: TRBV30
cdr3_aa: ASPGGSTDTQY

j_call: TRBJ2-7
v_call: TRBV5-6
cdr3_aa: ASSLGSRAEQY

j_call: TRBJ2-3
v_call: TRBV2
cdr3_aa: ASSEASGSTDTQY

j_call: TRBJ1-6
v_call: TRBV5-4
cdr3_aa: ASSLIGTAAPLH

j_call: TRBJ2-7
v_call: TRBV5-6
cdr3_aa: ASRSGYYEQY

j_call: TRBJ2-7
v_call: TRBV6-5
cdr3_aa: ASSTFRDEQY

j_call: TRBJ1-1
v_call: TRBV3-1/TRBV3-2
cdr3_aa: ASSTPGTGDFKAF

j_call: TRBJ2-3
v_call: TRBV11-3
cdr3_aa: ASGLAGSSRQY

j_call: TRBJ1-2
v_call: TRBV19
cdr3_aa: ASSITGANYGYT

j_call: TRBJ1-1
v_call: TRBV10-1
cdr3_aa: ASSESTGSHTEAF

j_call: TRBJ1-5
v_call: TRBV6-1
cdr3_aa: ASSEVGFRGSFDSNQPQH

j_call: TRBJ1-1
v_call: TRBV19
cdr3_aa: ASSTVNEAF

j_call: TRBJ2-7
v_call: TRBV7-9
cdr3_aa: ASSLERDYEQY